The 10 T cell receptor beta chains below were found in one sample sequenced in a study of blood T cell repertoires in COVID-19 (TCRdb year 2020). Libraries were constructed by the immunoSEQ multiplex PCR assay. What TCRdb holds here is the immuneACCESS table cut down to in-frame rearrangements. Part of the clones is not present; checked against another copy, under half of the missing clones reflect an unresolved V gene, and the others are unexplained. In this sample the table shows about 230,000 clones, 75% to 85% of which occur a single time. Around 1.3% of the sample belongs to the ten largest clones. Sequencing was performed on peripheral blood. These receptors were obtained from a woman between 25 and 40 years old with COVID-19, enrolled during active disease.

The genes are TRBV5-6 and TRBJ2-1; 7 bases align to TRBD1. V lost 4 bases to trimming and J lost 4 bases; unmatched junction nucleotides: 2. Germline-derived CDR1 and CDR2 are SGHDT and YYEEEE. CDR3 length equals 13 residues. In DNA, the CDR3 is TGTGCCAGCAGCCCGACAGGGTACAATGAGCAGTTCTTC. This gives the protein CASSPTGYNEQFF.

The chain couples TRBV29-1 to TRBJ2-1, with D perhaps matching TRBD2 (6 bases). CDR3 length: 13 amino acids. V was shortened by 5 bases and J by 8 bases, with 16 bases between the two germline ends. Germline lookup yields CDR1 SQVTM and CDR2 ANQGSEA. The CDR3, as DNA: TGCAGCGTTTTAGGCGGGAAGAGCGATGAGCAGTTCTTC. It encodes CSVLGGKSDEQFF.

J is TRBJ2-7 and V is TRBV7-2, with D unclear. CDR1 and CDR2 from the germline V gene are SGHTA and FQGNSA. This CDR3 is 14 amino acids long. Trimming took 5 bases from V and 3 from J, leaving 14 bases between them. CDR3 in amino acids: CASSRIGPNYEQYF. The CDR3 bases are TGTGCCAGCAGCCGCATTGGGCCGAACTACGAGCAGTACTTC. Full variable domain (missing parts from reference TRBV7-2 and TRBJ2-7): GAGVSQSPSNKVTEKGKDVELRCDPISGHTALYWYRQSLGQGLEFLIYFQGNSAPDKSGLPSDRFSAERTGGSVSTLTIQRTQQEDSAVYLCASSRIGPNYEQYFGPGTRLTVT.

This sequence joins TRBV29-1 and TRBJ2-3; 11 nucleotides align to TRBD1. V lost 3 bases to trimming and J lost 5 bases; unmatched junction nucleotides: 4. The CDR3 is 14 residues long. The germline CDR1 and CDR2 sequences are SQVTM and ANQGSEA. DNA of the CDR3: TGCAGCGTTGAGGGGGGACAGGGGGTAGATACGCAGTATTTT. Translation: CSVEGGQGVDTQYF.

This chain joins TRBV27 and TRBJ1-5; no reliable D call. The CDR3 spans 15 residues. Germline V gene sequence: CDR1 MNHEY, CDR2 SMNVEV (reference sequence). V lost 5 bases, J lost 0 bases, and 11 bases lay in between. The CDR3 spells CASSPHQNSNQPQHF. The CDR3 nucleotides are TGTGCCAGCAGTCCTCATCAGAATAGCAATCAGCCCCAGCATTTT.

Of note for this clone: The DNA is left out, because the CDR3 cannot be placed on it with certainty; the CDR3 is given as TCRdb lists it. The rearrangement uses TRBV12-2 and TRBJ1-5; TRBD1 was called by the table and not checked on the DNA. TRBV12-2 is tagged as a pseudogene. Counting both end residues, the CDR3 totals 19 amino acids. The CDR3 protein is CASREVGQGTYPRNQPQHF.

This chain links TRBV6-4 with TRBJ2-6, with TRBD2 as a possible D gene (5 bases). Germline V gene lookup returns CDR1 MRHNA and CDR2 SNTAGT. The V gene lost 6 bases and the J gene lost 4 bases, with 13 bases spanning the gap. The CDR3 is 15 amino acids. CDR3 sequence reads: CASSPEGSGANVLTF. Written as DNA, the CDR3 is TGTGCCAGCAGCCCTGAGGGATCAGGGGCCAACGTCCTGACTTTC.

J is TRBJ1-3 and V is TRBV19, with a tentative D call TRBD1 (6 bases). Trimming removed 4 bases from V and 1 base from J, with 11 bases in between. The CDR3 sequence is 15 residues long. CDR1 and CDR2 from the germline V gene are LNHDA and SQIVND (reference sequence). In DNA form, the CDR3 reads TGTGCCAGTAGTACCTTAACAGGGTCTGGAAACACCATATATTTT. Translated: CASSTLTGSGNTIYF. The variable domain in full, completed from reference TRBV19 and TRBJ1-3, reads DGGITQSPKYLFRKEGQNVTLSCEQNLNHDAMYWYRQDPGQGLRLIYYSQIVNDFQKGDIAEGYSVSREKKESFPLTVTSAQKNPTAFYLCASSTLTGSGNTIYFGEGSWLTVV.

The V call is TRBV28, the J call TRBJ1-2, with 7 bases lining up with TRBD1. Looked up from germline, CDR1 is MDHEN and CDR2 is SYDVKM. The CDR3 sequence is 14 residues long. Germline trimming cut 7 bases from V and 8 bases from J; bases unmatched to any gene: 13. The CDR3 protein is CASTIVNRGYGYTF. The CDR3 DNA reads as TGTGCCAGCACCATAGTAAACAGGGGTTACGGCTACACCTTC.

V gene TRBV6-2 or TRBV6-3 combines with J gene TRBJ1-6; D gene unclear. CDR1 MNHEY and CDR2 SVGEGT come from the germline V gene. V gave up 5 bases and J gave up 11 bases, with 16 bases separating them. The CDR3 has 14 amino acids. The CDR3 DNA reads TGTGCCAGCAGTCCCATATCAGAAATTCCACCCCTCCACTTT. Its translation: CASSPISEIPPLHF.